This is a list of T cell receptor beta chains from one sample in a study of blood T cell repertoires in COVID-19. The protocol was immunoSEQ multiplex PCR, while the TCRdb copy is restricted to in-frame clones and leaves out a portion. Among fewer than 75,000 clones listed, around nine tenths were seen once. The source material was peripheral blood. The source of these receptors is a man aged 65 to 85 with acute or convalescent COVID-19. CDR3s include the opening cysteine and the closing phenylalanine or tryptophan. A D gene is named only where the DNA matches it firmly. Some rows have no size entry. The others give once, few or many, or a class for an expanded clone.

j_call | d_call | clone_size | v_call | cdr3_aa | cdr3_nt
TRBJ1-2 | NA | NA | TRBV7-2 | CASSLSGANYGYTF | TGTGCCAGCAGCTTAAGCGGGGCTAACTATGGCTACACCTTC
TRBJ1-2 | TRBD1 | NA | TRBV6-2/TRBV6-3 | CASSYGAGGTGPDGYTF | TGTGCCAGCAGTTACGGTGCTGGTGGGACAGGGCCCGATGGCTACACCTTC
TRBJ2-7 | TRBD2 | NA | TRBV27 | CASRILAGGKYEQYF | TGTGCCAGCAGGATACTAGCGGGGGGGAAATACGAGCAGTACTTC
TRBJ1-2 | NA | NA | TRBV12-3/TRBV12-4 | CASSLWAEDGYTF | TGTGCCAGCAGTTTATGGGCGGAGGATGGCTACACCTTC
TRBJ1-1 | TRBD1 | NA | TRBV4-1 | CASSQDRTGRTMNTEAFF | TGCGCCAGCAGCCAAGATCGGACAGGGAGAACGATGAACACTGAAGCTTTCTTT
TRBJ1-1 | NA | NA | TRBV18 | CASSPPRLANTEAFF | TGTGCCAGCTCACCACCGCGGTTAGCGAACACTGAAGCTTTCTTT
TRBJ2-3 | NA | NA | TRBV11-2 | CASSLVGGGGSDTQYF | TGTGCCAGCAGCTTAGTCGGTGGGGGAGGTTCAGATACGCAGTATTTT
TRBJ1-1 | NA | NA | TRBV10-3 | CAISESQDLNTEAFF | TGTGCCATCAGTGAGTCGCAGGATTTGAACACTGAAGCTTTCTTT
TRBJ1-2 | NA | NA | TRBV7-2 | CASSPDIAYGYTF | TGTGCCAGCAGCCCGGACATAGCCTATGGCTACACCTTC
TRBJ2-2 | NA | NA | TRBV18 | CASSKTGTNTGELFF | TGTGCCAGCTCAAAAACGGGGACGAACACCGGGGAGCTGTTTTTT
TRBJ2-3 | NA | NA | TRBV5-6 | CASSFNSGTDTQYF | TGTGCCAGCAGCTTTAATTCGGGCACAGATACGCAGTATTTT
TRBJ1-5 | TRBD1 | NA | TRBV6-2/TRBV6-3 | CASSFGTGQAPAPQHF | TGTGCCAGCAGTTTTGGGACCGGACAGGCCCCGGCGCCCCAGCATTTT
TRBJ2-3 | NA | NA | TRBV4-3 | CASSQERYTDTQYF | TGCGCCAGCAGCCAAGAGAGGTACACAGATACGCAGTATTTT
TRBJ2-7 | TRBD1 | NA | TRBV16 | CASSPTGTGGLPDGGRQAYEQYF | TGTGCCAGCAGCCCGACCGGGACAGGGGGCTTACCGGATGGGGGTAGGCAGGCGTACGAGCAGTACTTC
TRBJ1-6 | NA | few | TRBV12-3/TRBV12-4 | CASSLMGNSPLHF | TGTGCCAGCAGTTTAATGGGCAATTCACCCCTCCACTTT
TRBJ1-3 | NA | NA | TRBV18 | CASSPTESSGNTTYF | TGTGCCAGCTCGCCCACAGAGAGCTCTGGAAACACCACATATTTT
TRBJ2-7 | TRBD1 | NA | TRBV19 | CASGSGDSSYEQYF | TGTGCCAGTGGATCCGGGGACAGCTCCTACGAGCAGTACTTC
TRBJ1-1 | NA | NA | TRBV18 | CASSPPSGSRPYGAFF | TGTGCCAGCTCACCACCGTCGGGAAGCCGTCCGTACGGGGCTTTCTTT
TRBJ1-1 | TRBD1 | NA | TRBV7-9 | CASSPPRGIHTEAFF | TGTGCCAGCAGCCCCCCCAGGGGGATTCACACTGAAGCTTTCTTT
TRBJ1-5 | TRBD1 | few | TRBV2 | CASREGTGGFNQPQHF | TGTGCCAGCAGAGAGGGGACAGGGGGTTTCAATCAGCCCCAGCATTTT
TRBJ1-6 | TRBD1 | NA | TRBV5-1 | CASSYLQPTGGHRYSPLHF | TGCGCCAGCAGCTACCTTCAACCTACAGGGGGGCACCGCTATTCACCCCTCCACTTT
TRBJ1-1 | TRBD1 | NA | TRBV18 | CASSPRGTGGENTEAFF | TGTGCCAGCTCACCACGGGGAACAGGGGGCGAAAACACTGAAGCTTTCTTT
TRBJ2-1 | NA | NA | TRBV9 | CASSPGVSSSYNEQFF | TGTGCCAGCAGCCCGGGGGTCTCTTCCTCCTACAATGAGCAGTTCTTC
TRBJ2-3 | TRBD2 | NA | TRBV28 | CASSRGGGAGDTQYF | TGTGCCAGCAGTCGGGGCGGGGGGGCTGGAGATACGCAGTATTTT
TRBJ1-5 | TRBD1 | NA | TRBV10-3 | CAIGAGGNQPQHF | TGTGCCATCGGTGCAGGGGGGAATCAGCCCCAGCATTTT
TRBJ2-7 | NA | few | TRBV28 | CASNPPGLEQYF | TGTGCCAGCAATCCCCCAGGATTGGAGCAGTACTTC
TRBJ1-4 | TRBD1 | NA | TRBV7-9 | CASSLALTGTGNEKLFF | TGTGCCAGCAGCTTAGCCTTGACCGGGACAGGGAATGAAAAACTGTTTTTT
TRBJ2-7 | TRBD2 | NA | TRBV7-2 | CASSLGQRGAAYEQYF | TGTGCCAGCAGCTTAGGGCAGCGGGGGGCAGCCTACGAGCAGTACTTC
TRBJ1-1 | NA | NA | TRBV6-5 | CASSYSAGGDTEAFF | TGTGCCAGCAGTTACTCAGCGGGGGGGGACACTGAAGCTTTCTTT
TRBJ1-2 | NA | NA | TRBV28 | CASSLTSPEVGYTF | TGTGCCAGCAGTTTAACATCCCCGGAGGTCGGCTACACCTTC
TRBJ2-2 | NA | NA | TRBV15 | CATSSSLSVGELFF | TGTGCCACCAGCAGTTCCCTGAGCGTCGGGGAGCTGTTTTTT
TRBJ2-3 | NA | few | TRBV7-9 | CASSYGGNTDTQYF | TGTGCCAGCAGCTATGGGGGGAACACAGATACGCAGTATTTT
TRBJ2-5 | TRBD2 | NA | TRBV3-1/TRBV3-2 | CASSQTLGTSGETQYF | TGTGCCAGCAGCCAGACCCTCGGGACTAGCGGAGAGACCCAGTACTTC